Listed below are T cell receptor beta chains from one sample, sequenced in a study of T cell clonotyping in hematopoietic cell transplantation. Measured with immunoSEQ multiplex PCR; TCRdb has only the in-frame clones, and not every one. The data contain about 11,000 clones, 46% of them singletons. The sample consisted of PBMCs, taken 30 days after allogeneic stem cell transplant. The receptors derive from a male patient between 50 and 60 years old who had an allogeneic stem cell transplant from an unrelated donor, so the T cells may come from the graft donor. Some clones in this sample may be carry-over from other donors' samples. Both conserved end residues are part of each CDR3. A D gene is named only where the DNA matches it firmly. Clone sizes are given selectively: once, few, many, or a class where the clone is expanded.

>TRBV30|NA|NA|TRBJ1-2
TGTGCCTGGGGGGGAGGTGGCTATGGCTACACCTTC
CAWGGGGYGYTF
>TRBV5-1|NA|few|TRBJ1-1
TGCGCCAGCAGAGAGTGGGGGGCTAATATGAACACTGAAGCTTTCTTT
CASREWGANMNTEAFF
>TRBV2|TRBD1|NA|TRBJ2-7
TGTGCCAGCAGGGACGGGACAGCGAGCTCCTACGAGCAGTACTTC
CASRDGTASSYEQYF
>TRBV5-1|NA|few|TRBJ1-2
TGCGCCAGCAGCTCCGCTATACTAACTAACTATGGCTACACCTTC
CASSSAILTNYGYTF
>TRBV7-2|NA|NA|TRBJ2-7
TGTGCCAGCAGCTTCGGTCCGGGAGAGCCCTACGAGCAGTACTTC
CASSFGPGEPYEQYF
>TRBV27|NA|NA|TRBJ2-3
TGTGCCAGGCCGGTCAGCACAGATACGCAGTATTTT
CARPVSTDTQYF
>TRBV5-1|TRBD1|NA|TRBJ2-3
TGCGCCAGCACCGGGACAGGGGGGACGGATACGCAGTATTTT
CASTGTGGTDTQYF
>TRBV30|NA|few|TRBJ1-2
TGTGCCTGGAGTCGACAGGCTGGGGGCTACACCTTC
CAWSRQAGGYTF
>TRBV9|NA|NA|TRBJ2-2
TGTGCCAGCAGCGTAGGTACAGGGTGGGGCACCGGGGAGCTGTTTTTT
CASSVGTGWGTGELFF
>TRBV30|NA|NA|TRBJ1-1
TGTGCCTGGACCTCGGAGGGAACCAACACTGAAGCTTTCTTT
CAWTSEGTNTEAFF
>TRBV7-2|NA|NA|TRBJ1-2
TGTGCCAGCAGCCCCGGGACGGCTCGCGGCTACACCTTC
CASSPGTARGYTF
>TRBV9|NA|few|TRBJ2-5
TGTGCCAGCAGCGTAGGGGGAGATGAGACCCAGTACTTC
CASSVGGDETQYF
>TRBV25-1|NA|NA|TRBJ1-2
TGTGCCAGCAGTGAAAATCTGTACTATGGCTACACCTTC
CASSENLYYGYTF
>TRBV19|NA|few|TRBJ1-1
TGTGCCAGTAGAAAGGGGGCTGAAGCTTTCTTT
CASRKGAEAFF
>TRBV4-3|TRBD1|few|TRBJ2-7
TGCGCCAGCAGCCAAGAGGAGGCAGGGGGCTACGAGCAGTACTTC
CASSQEEAGGYEQYF
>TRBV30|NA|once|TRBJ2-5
TGTGCCTGGAGAGATAGACAGGGAGGACAAGAGACCCAGTACTTC
CAWRDRQGGQETQYF
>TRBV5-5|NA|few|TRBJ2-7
TGTGCCAGCAGCTTGGGTGACTACGAGCAGTACTTC
CASSLGDYEQYF
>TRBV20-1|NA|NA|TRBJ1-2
TGCAGTGAGAAGACTGGAGAAGGCTACACCTTC
CSEKTGEGYTF
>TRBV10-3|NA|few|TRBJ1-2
TGTGCCATCAGTGATATCGAGGGTTCTAACTATGGCTACACCTTC
CAISDIEGSNYGYTF
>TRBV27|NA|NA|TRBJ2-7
TGTGCCAGCAGTCCGCGACTAGACTCCTACGAGCAGTACTTC
CASSPRLDSYEQYF
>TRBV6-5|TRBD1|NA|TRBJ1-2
TGTGCCAGCAGTTACTCACAGGGGAACTATGGCTACACCTTC
CASSYSQGNYGYTF
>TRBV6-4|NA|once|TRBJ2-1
TGTGCCAGCAGTGTGGAGGGGTACAATGAGCAGTTCTTC
CASSVEGYNEQFF
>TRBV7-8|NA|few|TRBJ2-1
TGTGCCAGCAGCCATCCTTTAGGCGGAGAGCAGTTCTTC
CASSHPLGGEQFF
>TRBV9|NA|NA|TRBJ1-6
TGTGCCAGTGGACGAGGGAGCTCCTATAATCCACCCCTCCACTTT
CASGRGSSYNPPLHF
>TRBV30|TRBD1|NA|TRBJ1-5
TGTGCCTGGAGTCGACAGGGGGCGAGTCAGCCCCAGCATTTT
CAWSRQGASQPQHF
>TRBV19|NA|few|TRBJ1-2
TGTGCCAGTAGTATAGAAAGGGGAGCAATCGGCTACACCTTC
CASSIERGAIGYTF
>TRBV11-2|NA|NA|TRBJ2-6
TGTGCCAGCAGGGAGGGGTACGGGGCCAACGTCCTGACTTTC
CASREGYGANVLTF
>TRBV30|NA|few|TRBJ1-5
TGTGCCTGGTCGACGGGTAACAATCAGCCCCAGCATTTT
CAWSTGNNQPQHF
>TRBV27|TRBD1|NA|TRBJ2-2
TGTGCCGGCAGTTTGACAGGGCCCGGGGAGCTGTTTTTT
CAGSLTGPGELFF